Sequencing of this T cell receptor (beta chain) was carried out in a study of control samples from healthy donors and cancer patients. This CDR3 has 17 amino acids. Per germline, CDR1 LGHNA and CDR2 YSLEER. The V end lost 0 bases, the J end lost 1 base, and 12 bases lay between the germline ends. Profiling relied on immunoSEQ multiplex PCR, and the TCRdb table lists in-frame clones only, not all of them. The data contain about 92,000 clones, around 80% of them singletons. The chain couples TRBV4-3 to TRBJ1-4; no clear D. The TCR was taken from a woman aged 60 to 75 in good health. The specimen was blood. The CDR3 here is CASSQDWPVETNEKLFF. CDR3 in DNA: TGCGCCAGCAGCCAAGATTGGCCTGTAGAAACTAATGAAAAACTGTTTTTT.